A selection of T cell receptor beta chains follows, all from one sample in a study of pediatric ulcerative colitis. Data came from immunoSEQ multiplex PCR; TCRdb stores just in-frame clones and leaves some out. The sample has 54,000 or so clones; 75% to 90% are singletons. The sample comprised blood. Receptors were obtained from a boy between 10 and 17 years old who was a control in a study of pediatric ulcerative colitis. The CDR3 runs from the conserved cysteine through the conserved F or W. Fields, in order: V gene, J gene, clone size, D gene, CDR3 DNA, CDR3 protein. D genes are given only for firm matches. Clone sizes are given selectively: once, few, many, or a class where the clone is expanded.

>TRBV27|TRBJ1-1|-|-
TGTGCCAGCAGTTTTGGGCAGGTCAACACTGAAGCTTTCTTT
CASSFGQVNTEAFF
>TRBV6-1|TRBJ2-2|-|-
TGTGCCAGCAGTGAAGCGCTAGTGGGGGTGGGCGGGGAGCTGTTTTTT
CASSEALVGVGGELFF
>TRBV11-2|TRBJ1-6|-|-
TGTGCCAGCAGCTTGCAAGCCTCACCCCTCCACTTT
CASSLQASPLHF
>TRBV2|TRBJ1-5|-|-
TGTGCCAGCAGTGTGTCGGGGGGCTATCAGCCCCAGCATTTT
CASSVSGGYQPQHF
>TRBV28|TRBJ1-1|-|-
TGTGCCAGCAGCCCTGCTGGGGACACTGAAGCTTTCTTT
CASSPAGDTEAFF
>TRBV5-6|TRBJ2-1|-|-
TGTGCCAGCAGCCCTGGGACGGTTGAGCAGTTCTTC
CASSPGTVEQFF
>TRBV11-2|TRBJ1-2|-|-
TGTGCCAGCAGCCCGGGTCTCTCTGGCTACACCTTC
CASSPGLSGYTF
>TRBV21-1|TRBJ1-1|once|-
-
CASNVAQGAVAFF
>TRBV18|TRBJ1-1|-|-
TGTGCCAGCTCACCCACAAGGTCCACTGAAGCTTTCTTT
CASSPTRSTEAFF
>TRBV5-4|TRBJ1-1|-|-
TGTGCCAGCAGCTTAGAAGGGGTTGGCACTGAAGCTTTCTTT
CASSLEGVGTEAFF
>TRBV25-1|TRBJ1-1|once|-
TGTGCCAGCAGTGAAATGACAGGAACTGAAGCTTTCTTT
CASSEMTGTEAFF
>TRBV19|TRBJ2-1|-|TRBD2
TGTGCCAGTAGTATAGGAGGCGGGGGGGCGTCTGAGCAGTTCTTC
CASSIGGGGASEQFF
>TRBV9|TRBJ2-1|-|TRBD1
TGTGCCAGCAGCGGGGGACAGGGGGCGGCCTACAATGAGCAGTTCTTC
CASSGGQGAAYNEQFF
>TRBV5-8|TRBJ1-2|-|-
TGTGCCAGCAGCCCGATCGTAGGGCGATCCGATGGCTACACCTTC
CASSPIVGRSDGYTF
>TRBV7-6|TRBJ1-1|once|-
TGTGCCAGCAGCCCTCGGTGGGAAAGGGCACAGTTTGAAGCTTTCTTT
CASSPRWERAQFEAFF
>TRBV25-1|TRBJ2-1|-|TRBD2
TGTGCCAGCAGTGAATACACTAGCGGGGAATACAATGAGCAGTTCTTC
CASSEYTSGEYNEQFF
>TRBV19|TRBJ1-5|-|-
TGTGCCAGTAGTTTGTCACAGGATCAGCCCCAGCATTTT
CASSLSQDQPQHF
>TRBV5-6|TRBJ2-7|-|TRBD2
TGTGCCAGCAGCCTTGAGACTAGCGGGTCCCACGAGCAGTACTTC
CASSLETSGSHEQYF